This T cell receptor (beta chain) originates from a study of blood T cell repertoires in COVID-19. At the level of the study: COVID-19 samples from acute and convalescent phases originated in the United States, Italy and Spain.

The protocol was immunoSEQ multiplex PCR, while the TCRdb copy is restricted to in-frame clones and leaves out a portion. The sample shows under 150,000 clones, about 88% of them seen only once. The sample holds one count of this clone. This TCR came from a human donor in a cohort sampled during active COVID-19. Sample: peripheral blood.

CDR3 sequence reads: CAIRDDRGLQETQYF. The CDR3 DNA follows: TGTGCCATCAGGGATGACAGGGGACTCCAAGAGACCCAGTACTTC. The chain carries TRBV10-3 and TRBJ2-5; TRBD1 aligns across 8 bases. The CDR3 consists of 15 residues. The germline V gene encodes CDR1 ENHRY and CDR2 SYGVKD. After removal of 6 bases from V and 1 base from J, the junction contained 7 bases not matched to a gene.